This passage covers 9 T cell receptor beta chains from one sample sequenced in a study of radiotherapy plus CTLA-4 blockade in lung cancer. Sequenced by immunoSEQ multiplex PCR; TCRdb stores in-frame clones only, minus some. The sample has about 31,000 clones, approximately 80% seen once; the top ten hold 6% to 8%. Here the sequenced sample was peripheral blood, taken from a patient treated with radiotherapy plus ipilimumab. The receptors here all came from a human donor with non-small cell lung cancer who had stable disease on radiotherapy plus ipilimumab.

CDR3 sequence: CATSRGQTQETQYF. CDR3 nucleotide sequence: TGTGCCACCAGCAGAGGACAGACTCAAGAGACCCAGTACTTC. V gene TRBV15 combines with J gene TRBJ2-5, with TRBD1 as a possible D gene (5 bases). Trimming cost V 1 base and J 2 bases, with 8 bases left between them. The CDR3 has 14 residues. The V gene's germline CDR1 is LNHNV and CDR2 YYDKDF (reference sequence).

In nucleotides, the CDR3 is TGCAGCGCCCCACAGGGCGCGGGTAGCGAGACCCAGTACTTC. Its translation: CSAPQGAGSETQYF. This chain uses TRBV29-1 with TRBJ2-5; D is possibly TRBD1 (6 bases). Per germline, CDR1 SQVTM and CDR2 ANQGSEA. The V end lost 7 bases, the J end lost 5 bases, and 20 bases lay between the germline ends. CDR3 size: 14 residues.

The V gene is TRBV9, the J gene TRBJ2-5; the match to TRBD2 covers 8 bases. Trimming took 1 base from V and 4 from J; bases not matched to a gene: 12. Germline CDR1 is SGDLS and CDR2 is YYNGEE. The CDR3 sequence is 17 residues long. CDR3 in amino acids: CASSVRKPGLETETQYF. CDR3 DNA sequence: TGTGCCAGCAGCGTACGAAAACCGGGACTAGAAACAGAGACCCAGTACTTC.

In its sample, this clone was seen once. V usage is TRBV28 and J usage is TRBJ1-1; D is possibly TRBD1 (5 bases). Trimming removed 10 bases at V and 2 bases at J, with 14 bases between. Germline-derived CDR1 and CDR2 are MDHEN and SYDVKM. This CDR3 has 13 amino acids. Here the CDR3 reads CATLKRGNTEAFF. Here the CDR3 DNA reads TGTGCCACCCTTAAGAGGGGTAACACTGAAGCTTTCTTT.

The chain couples TRBV6-6 to TRBJ1-2; TRBD1 might be the D (5 bases). The CDR3 spans 13 residues. Trimming took 1 base from V and 8 from J, leaving 11 bases between them. In germline, CDR1 is MNHNY, CDR2 SVGAGI (reference sequence). The CDR3 sequence is CASSYWGGYGYTF. In DNA, the CDR3 is TGTGCCAGCAGTTACTGGGGGGGTTACGGCTACACCTTC.

The rearrangement uses TRBV19 and TRBJ1-4; unclear D gene. Germline V CDR1 and CDR2: LNHDA, SQIVND (reference sequence). The V gene lost 5 bases and the J gene lost 8 bases, with 18 bases spanning the gap. The CDR3 extends over 15 amino acids. The CDR3: CASSPPEAPQEKLFF. The CDR3 DNA follows: TGTGCCAGTAGTCCCCCCGAGGCCCCTCAAGAAAAACTGTTTTTT. The variable domain in full, with the rest retrieved from reference TRBV19 and TRBJ1-4, is DGGITQSPKYLFRKEGQNVTLSCEQNLNHDAMYWYRQDPGQGLRLIYYSQIVNDFQKGDIAEGYSVSREKKESFPLTVTSAQKNPTAFYLCASSPPEAPQEKLFFGSGTQLSVL.

The chain couples TRBV7-3 to TRBJ1-6; D is unresolved. The CDR3 contains 13 residues. Germline lookup yields CDR1 SGHTA and CDR2 FQGTGA. V shed 6 bases and J shed 9 bases, with 12 bases lying between them. CDR3 protein: CASRQTGSSPLHF. The CDR3 DNA sequence: TGTGCCAGCAGACAAACGGGTAGTTCACCCCTCCACTTT.

For this clone: Different DNA sequences within this sample yield the same CDR3. The chain couples TRBV2 to TRBJ1-1; 7 bases map to TRBD1. CDR3 size: 12 residues. Looked up from germline, CDR1 is SNHLY and CDR2 is FYNNEI. Germline trimming cut 6 bases from V and 9 bases from J; bases unmatched to any gene: 7. In nucleotides, the CDR3 is TGTGCCAGCAGGGATGGGGGACAGAAAGCTTTCTTT. Translation gives CASRDGGQKAFF.

This clone was seen a few times. The chain uses TRBV21-1 and TRBJ2-5. TRBV21-1 is an annotated pseudogene. This CDR3 has 16 residues. The CDR3 spells CASSKALVWYQETQYF. DNA of the CDR3: TGTGCCAGCAGCAAAGCGCTGGTTTGGTACCAAGAGACCCAGTACTTC.